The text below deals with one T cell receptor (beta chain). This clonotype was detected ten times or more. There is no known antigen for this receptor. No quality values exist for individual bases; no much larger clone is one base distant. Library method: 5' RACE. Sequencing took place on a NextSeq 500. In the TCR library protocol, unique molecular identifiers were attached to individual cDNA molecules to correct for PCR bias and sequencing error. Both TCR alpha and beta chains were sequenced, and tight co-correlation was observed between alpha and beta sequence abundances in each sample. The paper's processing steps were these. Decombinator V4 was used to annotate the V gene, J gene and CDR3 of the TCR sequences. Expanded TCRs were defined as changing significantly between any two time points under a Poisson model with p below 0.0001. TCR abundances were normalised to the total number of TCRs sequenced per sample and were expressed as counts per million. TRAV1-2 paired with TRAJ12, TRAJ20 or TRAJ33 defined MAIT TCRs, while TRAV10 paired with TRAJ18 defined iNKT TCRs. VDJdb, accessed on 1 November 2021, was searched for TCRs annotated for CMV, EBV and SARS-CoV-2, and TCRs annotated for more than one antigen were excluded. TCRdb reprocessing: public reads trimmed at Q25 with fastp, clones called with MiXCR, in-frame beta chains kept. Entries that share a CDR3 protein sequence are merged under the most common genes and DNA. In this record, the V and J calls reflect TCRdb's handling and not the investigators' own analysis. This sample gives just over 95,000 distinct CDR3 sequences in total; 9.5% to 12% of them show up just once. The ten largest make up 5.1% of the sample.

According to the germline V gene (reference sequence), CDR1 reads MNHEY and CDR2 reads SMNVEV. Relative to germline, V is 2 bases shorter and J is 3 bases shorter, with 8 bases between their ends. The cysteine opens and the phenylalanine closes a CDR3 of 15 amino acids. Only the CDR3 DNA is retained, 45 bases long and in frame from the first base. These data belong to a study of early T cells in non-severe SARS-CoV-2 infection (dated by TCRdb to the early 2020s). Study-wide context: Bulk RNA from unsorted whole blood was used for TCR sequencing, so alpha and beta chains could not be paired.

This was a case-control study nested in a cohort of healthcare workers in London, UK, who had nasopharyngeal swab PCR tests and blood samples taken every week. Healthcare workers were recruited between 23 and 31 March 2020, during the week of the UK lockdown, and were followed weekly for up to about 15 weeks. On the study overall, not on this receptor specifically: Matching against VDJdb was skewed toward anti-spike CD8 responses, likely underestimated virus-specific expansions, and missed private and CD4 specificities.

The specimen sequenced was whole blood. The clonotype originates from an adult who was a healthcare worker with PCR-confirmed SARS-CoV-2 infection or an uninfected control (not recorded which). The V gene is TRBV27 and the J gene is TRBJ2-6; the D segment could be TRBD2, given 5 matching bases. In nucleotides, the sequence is TGTGCCAGCAGTTTAGTGGGAGTTGGGGCCAACGTCCTGACTTTC. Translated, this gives CASSLVGVGANVLTF.